This TCR beta chain was identified in a study of vaccination and CD4 T cells after COVID-19. About the study: Median time from COVID diagnosis to post-COVID sampling was over 85 days (35 to 161). The stimulating agents, overlapping spike peptides, came from SARS-CoV-2, HCoV-NL63, HCoV-OC43 and HCoV-229E.

Sequencing of the DNA from cultured CD4+ T cells was carried out with the Oncomine TCR Beta short-read assay. TCRdb analysed the PCR reads with MiXCR anew, one entry per CDR3 protein. The sample holds several thousand distinct CDR3 sequences, around 39% seen once. In the case of this clonotype: Its antigen is undetermined.

Treatment described: approximately nine-day PBMC culture with coronavirus spike peptide pools or control peptides (ViraFEST assay). Collection of the unexposed donor's CD4+ T cells took place before the COVID-19 pandemic (2011-2018). TCRs were sequenced by ViraFEST after antigen-specific T cells had been expanded with peptide pools. This receptor was obtained from a human donor in good health. The sequencing input was CD4+ T cells from blood, cultured in vitro.

The CDR3 loop is CASMGNTEAFF. The DNA of the CDR3 is TGTGCCAGCATGGGAAACACTGAAGCTTTCTTT. The V and J genes are TRBV6-1 and TRBJ1-1; D gene unclear. The CDR3 covers 11 residues. Germline lookup yields CDR1 MNHNS and CDR2 SASEGT. V was shortened by 7 bases and J by 2 bases, with 5 bases between the two germline ends.